These 9 T cell receptor beta chains were all obtained from the same sample, sequenced in a study of blood T cell repertoires in COVID-19 (TCRdb year 2020). The library was generated by the immunoSEQ multiplex PCR assay. TCRdb retrieved this table from immuneACCESS and kept in-frame rearrangements only. Not all clones are present; in checked studies, unresolved V genes account for under half, and no reason is known for the remainder. For this sample there are fewer than 75,000 clones; approximately 90% appear just once. The ten largest clonotypes hold 3.5% to 4% of the sample. Material: peripheral blood. The source of these receptors is a man between 70 and 80 years old with acute or convalescent COVID-19.

This clone is a singleton in its sample. The rearrangement uses TRBV15 and TRBJ1-3; D is uncertain. Germline CDR1 is LNHNV and CDR2 is YYDKDF (reference sequence). CDR3 length: 16 residues. V was pared by 0 bases and J by 0 bases, with 9 bases between. CDR3 sequence reads: CATSREVQVSGNTIYF. CDR3 in DNA: TGTGCCACCAGCAGAGAGGTACAAGTCTCTGGAAACACCATATATTTT.

The CDR3 nucleotides are TGTGCCATCAAGGTTAGTGGACAGGGGGCTGTCTCTGGGGCCAACGTCCTGACTTTC. It is translated as CAIKVSGQGAVSGANVLTF. The chain joins TRBV10-3 to TRBJ2-6, with 11 nucleotides matching TRBD1. The CDR3 consists of 19 residues. Germline V CDR1 and CDR2: ENHRY, SYGVKD. The V and J ends lost 7 bases and 0 bases, in that order; junction bases with no gene match: 11.

This chain uses TRBV2 with TRBJ1-1; unclear D gene. CDR1 and CDR2 (germline): SNHLY, FYNNEI. CDR3 size: 13 residues. V was shortened by 8 bases and J by 5 bases, with 15 bases between the two germline ends. CDR3 sequence reads: CASAQDGGTEAFF. CDR3 in DNA: TGTGCCAGCGCCCAGGACGGAGGGACTGAAGCTTTCTTT. The entire variable domain, with the rest obtained from reference TRBV2 and TRBJ1-1, is as follows: EPEVTQTPSHQVTQMGQEVILRCVPISNHLYFYWYRQILGQKVEFLVSFYNNEISEKSEIFDDQFSVERPDGSNFTLKIRSTKLEDSAMYFCASAQDGGTEAFFGQGTRLTVV.

The V and J genes are TRBV27 and TRBJ2-7, with 9 bases fitting TRBD1. V lost 7 bases to trimming and J lost 1 base; unmatched junction nucleotides: 8. The CDR3 is made up of 15 amino acids. CDR1 is MNHEY and CDR2 is SMNVEV in the germline V gene (reference sequence). CDR3 nucleotides: TGTGCCAGCAACGGCCGGGACAGGGCTTCCTACGAGCAGTACTTC. The encoded protein is CASNGRDRASYEQYF.

The chain links TRBV5-6 to TRBJ2-5; 8 bases align to TRBD2. This CDR3 spans 15 amino acids. Unmatched junction bases numbered 7, after V lost 4 bases and J lost 2 bases. Germline V gene lookup returns CDR1 SGHDT and CDR2 YYEEEE. CDR3 amino acids: CASSPGGRGQETQYF. As DNA, the CDR3 is TGTGCCAGCAGCCCGGGGGGGCGAGGTCAAGAGACCCAGTACTTC.

The CDR3 is CASSARRQVIYEQYF. The CDR3 nucleotides are TGTGCCAGCAGTGCCCGAAGACAGGTAATCTACGAGCAGTACTTC. The rearrangement joins TRBV2 to TRBJ2-7, with D perhaps TRBD1 (6 bases). Trimming stripped 4 bases from V and 3 bases from J, with 16 bases between. The CDR3 contains 15 residues. Germline CDR1 reads SNHLY; CDR2 reads FYNNEI. Drawing the rest from reference TRBV2 and TRBJ2-7, the complete variable domain is EPEVTQTPSHQVTQMGQEVILRCVPISNHLYFYWYRQILGQKVEFLVSFYNNEISEKSEIFDDQFSVERPDGSNFTLKIRSTKLEDSAMYFCASSARRQVIYEQYFGPGTRLTVT.

In its sample, this clone was seen a few times. The CDR3 nucleotides read TGTGCCAGCGGCGGGATTGGGTACGAGCAGTACTTC. Residues: CASGGIGYEQYF. The genes are TRBV3-1 (or the pseudogene TRBV3-2) and TRBJ2-7; maybe TRBD2 (6 bases). This CDR3 spans 12 amino acids. The V and J ends lost 8 bases and 4 bases respectively, with 12 bases between them. Germline V gene lookup returns CDR1 LGHDT and CDR2 YNNKEL (reference sequence).

The gene calls are TRBV6-5 and TRBJ1-2; D is uncertain. V lost 6 bases and J lost 11, with 13 bases in between. Germline-derived CDR1 and CDR2 are MNHEY and SVGAGI. The CDR3 totals 11 residues. CDR3 region: CASSASVWYTF. In nucleotides, the CDR3 is TGTGCCAGCAGCGCCTCAGTGTGGTACACCTTC.

The genes are TRBV19 and TRBJ2-1; the match to TRBD2 covers 10 bases. The CDR3 is 18 residues long. CDR1 and CDR2 from the germline V gene are LNHDA and SQIVND (reference sequence). J was trimmed by 4 bases and V by 6 bases; bases with no gene match: 15. CDR3 in DNA: TGTGCCAGTAGCCCCTACGGTGGACTAGCGGTTGTTTACAATGAGCAGTTCTTC. This sequence encodes CASSPYGGLAVVYNEQFF.